The 9 T cell receptor beta chains below were found in one sample sequenced in a study of PD-1 blockade in mismatch repair-deficient tumors. Clones were sequenced by immunoSEQ multiplex PCR, and TCRdb holds only the in-frame ones, with some missing. The sample carries about 68,000 clones, about 72% recorded once. The sequencing here drew on peripheral blood, taken 2 weeks after starting pembrolizumab. The receptors come from an adult with mismatch repair-deficient cancer.

The rearrangement links TRBV7-9 to TRBJ1-2, with 7 positions matching TRBD1. The CDR3 sequence is 14 residues long. J lost 7 bases, V lost 1 base, and 6 bases had no gene match. The germline V gene has CDR1 SEHNR and CDR2 FQNEAQ (reference sequence). The CDR3 nucleotides are TGTGCCAGCAGCTTAGAGATTCAGGGGGTTGGCTACACCTTC. Translated: CASSLEIQGVGYTF.

The chain combines TRBV5-4 with TRBJ2-5; D is unresolved. Germline V gene data show CDR1 as SGHNT and CDR2 as YYREEE (reference sequence). Trimming took 1 base from V and 4 from J, leaving 2 bases between them. The CDR3 consists of 11 residues. The CDR3 spells CASSLRETQYF. The DNA of the CDR3 is TGTGCCAGCAGCTTGCGAGAGACCCAGTACTTC.

In this sample, this clone turned up once. V is TRBV29-1 and J is TRBJ2-2; D is undetermined. This CDR3 has 14 residues. Germline V CDR1 and CDR2: SQVTM, ANQGSEA. Trimming stripped 2 bases from V and 1 base from J, with 8 bases between. The CDR3 DNA sequence: TGCAGCGTTGAAATCCAGCGGAACACCGGGGAGCTGTTTTTT. This gives the protein CSVEIQRNTGELFF.

V usage is TRBV6-1 and J usage is TRBJ1-4; D is perhaps TRBD1 (6 bases). Germline values: CDR1 MNHNS, CDR2 SASEGT. The CDR3 length is 15 residues. V lost 3 bases and J lost 1, with 9 bases in between. CDR3 amino acids: CASSEEGETNEKLFF. Here the CDR3 DNA reads TGTGCCAGCAGTGAGGAGGGGGAAACTAATGAAAAACTGTTTTTT.

The V gene is TRBV7-2, the J gene TRBJ2-2; no clear D. CDR1 is SGHTA, CDR2 FQGNSA, per germline. V lost 6 bases, J lost 1 base, and 15 bases lay in between. This CDR3 spans 16 amino acids. The CDR3 nucleotides read TGTGCCAGCAGTGAAAAGGGTCTCCGGAACACCGGGGAGCTGTTTTTT. The encoded protein is CASSEKGLRNTGELFF.

The chain employs TRBV6-6 and TRBJ1-1; no reliable D call. This CDR3 contains 12 residues. V dropped 2 bases and J dropped 9 bases, with 10 bases sitting between them. CDR1 and CDR2 (germline): MNHNY, SVGAGI (reference sequence). The CDR3 DNA reads TGTGCCAGCAGTTACGATAGATCGAAAGCTTTCTTT. Encoded protein: CASSYDRSKAFF.

This clone appeared once. The J gene is TRBJ2-7, the V gene TRBV6-4; TRBD2 agrees at 8 bases. Trimming at V came to 7 bases and at J to 1 base, leaving 9 bases not matched to a gene. CDR1 and CDR2 (germline): MRHNA, SNTAGT. The CDR3 contains 15 residues. CDR3 coding DNA: TGTGCCAGCAAGGAATGCGGGGGGCGGTCCTACGAGCAGTACTTC. Amino acids: CASKECGGRSYEQYF.

This clone was recorded a few times. V and J are TRBV6-1 and TRBJ2-1; 10 bases align to TRBD1. The germline V gene encodes CDR1 MNHNS and CDR2 SASEGT. This CDR3 contains 14 residues. J gave up 9 bases and V 10 bases, and 12 bases lay outside the gene matches. CDR3 nucleotides: TGTGCCACCTACGCGACAGGGGGCCGGCGTGAGCAGTTCTTC. It yields the protein CATYATGGRREQFF.

CDR3 bases: TGCGCCAGCAGCCAAGGAAAGGGAATCCATCGACTTTATAGCAATCAGCCCCAGCATTTT. This gives the protein CASSQGKGIHRLYSNQPQHF. The chain has TRBV4-1 and TRBJ1-5, with unresolved D. The CDR3 consists of 20 residues. Germline CDR1 MGHRA, CDR2 YSYEKL. The ends were cut back, 1 base at V and 0 bases at J, with 22 bases in the middle.